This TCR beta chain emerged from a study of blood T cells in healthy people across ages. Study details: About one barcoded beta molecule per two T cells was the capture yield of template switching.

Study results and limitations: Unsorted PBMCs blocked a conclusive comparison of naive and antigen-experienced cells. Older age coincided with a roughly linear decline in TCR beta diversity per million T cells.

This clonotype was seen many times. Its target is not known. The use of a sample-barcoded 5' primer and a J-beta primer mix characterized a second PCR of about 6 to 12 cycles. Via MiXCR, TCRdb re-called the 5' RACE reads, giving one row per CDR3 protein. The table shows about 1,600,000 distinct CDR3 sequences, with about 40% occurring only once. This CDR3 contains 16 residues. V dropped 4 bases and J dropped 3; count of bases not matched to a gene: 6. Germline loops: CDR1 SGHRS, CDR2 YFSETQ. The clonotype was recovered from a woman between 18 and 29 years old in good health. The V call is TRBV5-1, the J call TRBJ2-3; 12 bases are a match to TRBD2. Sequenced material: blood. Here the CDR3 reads CASSPPSGGATDTQYF. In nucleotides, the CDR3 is TGCGCCAGCAGCCCACCTAGCGGGGGGGCAACAGATACGCAGTATTTT.